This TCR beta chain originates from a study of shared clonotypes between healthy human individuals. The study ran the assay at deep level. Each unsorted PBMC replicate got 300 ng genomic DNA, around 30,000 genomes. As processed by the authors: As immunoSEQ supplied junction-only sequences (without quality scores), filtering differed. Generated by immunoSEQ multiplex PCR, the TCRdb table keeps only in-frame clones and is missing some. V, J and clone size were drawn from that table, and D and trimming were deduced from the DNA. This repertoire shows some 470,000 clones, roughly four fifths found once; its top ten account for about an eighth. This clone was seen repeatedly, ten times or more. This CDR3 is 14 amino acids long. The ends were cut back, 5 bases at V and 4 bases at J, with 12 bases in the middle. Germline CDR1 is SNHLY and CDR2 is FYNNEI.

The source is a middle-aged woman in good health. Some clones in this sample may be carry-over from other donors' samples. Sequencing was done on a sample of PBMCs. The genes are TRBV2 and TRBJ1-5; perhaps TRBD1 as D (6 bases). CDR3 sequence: CASSTGWRNQPQHF. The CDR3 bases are TGTGCCAGCAGTACAGGGTGGAGGAATCAGCCCCAGCATTTT.